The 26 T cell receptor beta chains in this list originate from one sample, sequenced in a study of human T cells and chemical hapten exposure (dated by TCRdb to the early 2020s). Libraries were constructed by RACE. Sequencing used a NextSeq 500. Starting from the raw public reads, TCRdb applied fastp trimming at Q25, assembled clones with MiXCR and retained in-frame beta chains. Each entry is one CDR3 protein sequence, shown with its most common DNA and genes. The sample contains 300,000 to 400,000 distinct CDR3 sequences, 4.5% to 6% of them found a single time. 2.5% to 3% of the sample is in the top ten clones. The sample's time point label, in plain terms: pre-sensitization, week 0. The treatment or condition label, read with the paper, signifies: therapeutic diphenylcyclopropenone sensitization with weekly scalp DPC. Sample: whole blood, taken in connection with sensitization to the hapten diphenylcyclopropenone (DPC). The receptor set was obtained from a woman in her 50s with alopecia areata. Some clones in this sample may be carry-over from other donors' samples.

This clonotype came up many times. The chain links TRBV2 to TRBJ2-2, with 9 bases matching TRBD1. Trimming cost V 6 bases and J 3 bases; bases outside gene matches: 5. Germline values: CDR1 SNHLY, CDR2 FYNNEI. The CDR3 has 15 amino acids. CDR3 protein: CASRVGDRDTGELFF. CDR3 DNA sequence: TGTGCCAGCAGGGTAGGGGACAGGGACACCGGGGAGCTGTTTTTT. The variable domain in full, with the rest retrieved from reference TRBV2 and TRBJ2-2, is EPEVTQTPSHQVTQMGQEVILRCVPISNHLYFYWYRQILGQKVEFLVSFYNNEISEKSEIFDDQFSVERPDGSNFTLKIRSTKLEDSAMYFCASRVGDRDTGELFFGEGSRLTVL.

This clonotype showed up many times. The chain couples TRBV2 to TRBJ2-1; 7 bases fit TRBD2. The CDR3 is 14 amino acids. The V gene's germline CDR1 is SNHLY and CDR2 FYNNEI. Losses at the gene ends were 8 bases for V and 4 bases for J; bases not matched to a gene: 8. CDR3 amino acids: CASLGAGIYNEQFF. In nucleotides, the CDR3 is TGTGCCAGCCTGGGAGCGGGAATTTACAATGAGCAGTTCTTC.

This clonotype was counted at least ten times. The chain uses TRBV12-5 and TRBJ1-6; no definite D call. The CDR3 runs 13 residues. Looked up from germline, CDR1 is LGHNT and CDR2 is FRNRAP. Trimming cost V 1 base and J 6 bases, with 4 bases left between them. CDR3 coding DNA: TGTGCTAGTGGTTTGGGGAGTAATTCACCCCTCCACTTT. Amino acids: CASGLGSNSPLHF.

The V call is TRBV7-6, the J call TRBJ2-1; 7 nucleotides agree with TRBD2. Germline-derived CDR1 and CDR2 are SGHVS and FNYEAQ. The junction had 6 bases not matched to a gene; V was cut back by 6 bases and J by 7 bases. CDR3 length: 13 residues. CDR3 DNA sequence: TGTGCCAGCAGAGGCCGGGAGGCTAATGAGCAGTTCTTC. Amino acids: CASRGREANEQFF.

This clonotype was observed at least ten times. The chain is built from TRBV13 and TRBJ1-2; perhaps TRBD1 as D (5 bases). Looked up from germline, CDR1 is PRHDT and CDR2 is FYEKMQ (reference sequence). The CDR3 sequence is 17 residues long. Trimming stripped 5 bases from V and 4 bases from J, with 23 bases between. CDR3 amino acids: CASSPSASGTDVYGYTF. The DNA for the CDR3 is TGTGCCAGCAGCCCAAGTGCATCCGGGACGGATGTCTATGGCTACACCTTC.

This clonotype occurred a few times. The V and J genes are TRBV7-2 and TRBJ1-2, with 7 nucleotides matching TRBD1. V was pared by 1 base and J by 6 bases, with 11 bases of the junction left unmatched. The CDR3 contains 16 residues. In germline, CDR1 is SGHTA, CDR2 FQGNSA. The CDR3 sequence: CASSLVGQGGRNGYTF. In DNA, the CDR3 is TGTGCCAGCAGCTTAGTTGGCCAGGGGGGCAGGAATGGCTACACCTTC.

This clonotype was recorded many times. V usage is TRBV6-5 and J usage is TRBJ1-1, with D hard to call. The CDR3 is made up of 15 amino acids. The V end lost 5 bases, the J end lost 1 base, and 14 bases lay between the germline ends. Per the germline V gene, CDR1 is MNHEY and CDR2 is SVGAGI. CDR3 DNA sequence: TGTGCCAGCAGTCCCCCTGGGAGGGCGAACACTGAAGCTTTCTTT. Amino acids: CASSPPGRANTEAFF.

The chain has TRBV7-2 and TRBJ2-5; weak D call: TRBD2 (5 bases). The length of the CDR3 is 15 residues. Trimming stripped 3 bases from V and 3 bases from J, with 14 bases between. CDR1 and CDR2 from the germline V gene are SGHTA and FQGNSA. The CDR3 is CASSFYLGLEETQYF. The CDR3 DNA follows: TGTGCCAGCAGCTTCTACCTCGGACTTGAAGAGACCCAGTACTTC. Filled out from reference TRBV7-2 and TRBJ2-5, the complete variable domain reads GAGVSQSPSNKVTEKGKDVELRCDPISGHTALYWYRQSLGQGLEFLIYFQGNSAPDKSGLPSDRFSAERTGGSVSTLTIQRTQQEDSAVYLCASSFYLGLEETQYFGPGTRLLVL.

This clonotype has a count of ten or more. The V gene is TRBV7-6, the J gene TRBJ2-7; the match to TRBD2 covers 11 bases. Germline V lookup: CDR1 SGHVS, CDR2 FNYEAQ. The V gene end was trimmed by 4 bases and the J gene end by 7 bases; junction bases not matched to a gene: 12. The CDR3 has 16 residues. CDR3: CASSSYSGRVFEEQYF. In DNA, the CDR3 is TGTGCCAGCAGCTCCTATAGCGGGAGGGTTTTTGAGGAGCAGTACTTC.

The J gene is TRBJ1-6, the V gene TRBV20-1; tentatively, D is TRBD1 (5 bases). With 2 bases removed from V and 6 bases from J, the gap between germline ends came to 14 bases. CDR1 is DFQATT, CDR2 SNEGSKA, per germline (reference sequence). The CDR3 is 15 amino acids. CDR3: CSARPWGWSNSPLHF. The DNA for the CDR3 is TGCAGTGCTAGACCGTGGGGGTGGAGTAATTCACCCCTCCACTTT.

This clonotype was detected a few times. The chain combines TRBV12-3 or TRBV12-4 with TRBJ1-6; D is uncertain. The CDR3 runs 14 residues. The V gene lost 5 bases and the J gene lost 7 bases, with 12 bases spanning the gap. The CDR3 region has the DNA TGTGCCAGCAGTGCCCCCGGCCCGAATTCACCCCTCCACTTT. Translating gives CASSAPGPNSPLHF.

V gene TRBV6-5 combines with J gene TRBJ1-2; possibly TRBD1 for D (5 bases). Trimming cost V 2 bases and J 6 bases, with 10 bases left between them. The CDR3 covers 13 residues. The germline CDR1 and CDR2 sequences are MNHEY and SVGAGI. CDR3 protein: CASSYGTIHGYTF. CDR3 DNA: TGTGCCAGCAGTTACGGGACCATCCATGGCTACACCTTC.

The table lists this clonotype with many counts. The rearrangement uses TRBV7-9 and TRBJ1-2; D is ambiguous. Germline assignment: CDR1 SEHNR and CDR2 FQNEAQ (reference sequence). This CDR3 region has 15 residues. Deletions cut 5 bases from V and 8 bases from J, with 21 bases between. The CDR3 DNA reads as TGTGCCAGCAGCCCACCGCCCGAGCCGTCGGGGGGCTACACCTTC. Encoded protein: CASSPPPEPSGGYTF.

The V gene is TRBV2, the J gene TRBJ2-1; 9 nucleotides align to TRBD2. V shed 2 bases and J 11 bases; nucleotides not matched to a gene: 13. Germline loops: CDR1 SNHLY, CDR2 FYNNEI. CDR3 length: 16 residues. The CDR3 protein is CASSETVLAGPAKQFF. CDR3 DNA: TGTGCCAGCAGTGAAACAGTACTAGCGGGCCCCGCTAAGCAGTTCTTC.

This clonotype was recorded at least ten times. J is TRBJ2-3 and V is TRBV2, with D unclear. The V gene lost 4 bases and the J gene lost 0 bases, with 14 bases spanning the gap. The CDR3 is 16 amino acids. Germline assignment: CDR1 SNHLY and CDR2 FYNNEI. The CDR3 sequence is CASSVFPYRSTDTQYF. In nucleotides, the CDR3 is TGTGCCAGCAGTGTATTCCCGTATCGGAGCACAGATACGCAGTATTTT.

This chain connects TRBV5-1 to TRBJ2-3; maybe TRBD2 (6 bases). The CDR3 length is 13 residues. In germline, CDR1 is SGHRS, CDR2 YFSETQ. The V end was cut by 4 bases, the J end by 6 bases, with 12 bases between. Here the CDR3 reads CASSPRLDDTQYF. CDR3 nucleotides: TGCGCCAGCAGCCCTCGACTAGACGATACGCAGTATTTT.

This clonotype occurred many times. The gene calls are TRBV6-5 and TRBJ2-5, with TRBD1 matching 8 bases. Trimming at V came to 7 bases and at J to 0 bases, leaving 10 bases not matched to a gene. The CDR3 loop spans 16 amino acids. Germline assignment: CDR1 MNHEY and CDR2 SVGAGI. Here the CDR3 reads CASNLYGQGDQETQYF. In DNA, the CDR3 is TGTGCCAGCAACCTCTACGGACAGGGCGACCAAGAGACCCAGTACTTC.

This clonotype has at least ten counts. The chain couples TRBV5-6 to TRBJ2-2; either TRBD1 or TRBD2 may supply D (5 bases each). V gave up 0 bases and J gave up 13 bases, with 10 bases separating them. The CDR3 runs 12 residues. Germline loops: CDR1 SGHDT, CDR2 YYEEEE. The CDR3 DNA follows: TGTGCCAGCAGCTTGGATCTGGGACGGCTGTTTTTT. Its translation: CASSLDLGRLFF.

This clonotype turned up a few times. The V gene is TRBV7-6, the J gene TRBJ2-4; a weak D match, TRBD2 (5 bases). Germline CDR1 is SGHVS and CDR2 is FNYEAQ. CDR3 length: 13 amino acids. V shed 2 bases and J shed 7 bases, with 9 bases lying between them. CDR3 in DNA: TGTGCCAGCAGCTTAACGGGGAGTAACATTCAGTACTTC. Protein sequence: CASSLTGSNIQYF.

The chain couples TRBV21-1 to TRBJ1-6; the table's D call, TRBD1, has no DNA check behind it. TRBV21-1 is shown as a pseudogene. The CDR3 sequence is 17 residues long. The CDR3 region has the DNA TGTGCCAGCAGCAAATATATCCGGGGGCAATTTAATTCACCCCTCCACTTT. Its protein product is CASSKYIRGQFNSPLHF.

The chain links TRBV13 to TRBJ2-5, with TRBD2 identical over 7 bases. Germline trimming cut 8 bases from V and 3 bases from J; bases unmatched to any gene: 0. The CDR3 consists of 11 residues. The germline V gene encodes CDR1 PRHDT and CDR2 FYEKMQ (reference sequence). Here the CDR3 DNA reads TGTGCCAGCGGGACTAAAGAGACCCAGTACTTC. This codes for CASGTKETQYF.

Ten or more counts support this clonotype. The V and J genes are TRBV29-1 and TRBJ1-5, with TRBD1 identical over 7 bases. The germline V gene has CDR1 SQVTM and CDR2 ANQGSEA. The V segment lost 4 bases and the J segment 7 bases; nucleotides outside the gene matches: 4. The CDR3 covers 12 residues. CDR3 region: CSVADRDQPQHF. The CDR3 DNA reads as TGCAGCGTTGCTGACAGGGACCAGCCCCAGCATTTT.

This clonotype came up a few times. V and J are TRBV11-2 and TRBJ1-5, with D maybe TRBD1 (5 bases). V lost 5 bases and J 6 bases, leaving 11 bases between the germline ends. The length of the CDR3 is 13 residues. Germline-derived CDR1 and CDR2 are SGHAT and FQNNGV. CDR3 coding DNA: TGTGCCAGCAGCCAAGGACAAACTCAGCCCCAGCATTTT. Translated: CASSQGQTQPQHF.

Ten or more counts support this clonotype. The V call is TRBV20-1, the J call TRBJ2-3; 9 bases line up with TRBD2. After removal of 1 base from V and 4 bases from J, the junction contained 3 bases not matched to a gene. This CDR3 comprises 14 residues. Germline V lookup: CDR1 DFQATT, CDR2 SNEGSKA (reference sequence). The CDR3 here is CSARVLAGSDTQYF. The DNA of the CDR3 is TGCAGTGCTAGAGTCCTAGCGGGGTCAGATACGCAGTATTTT.

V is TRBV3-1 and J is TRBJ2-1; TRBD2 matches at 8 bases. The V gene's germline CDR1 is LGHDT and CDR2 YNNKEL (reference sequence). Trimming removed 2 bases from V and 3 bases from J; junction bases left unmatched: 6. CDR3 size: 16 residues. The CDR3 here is CASSQRSGGNYNEQFF. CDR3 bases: TGTGCCAGCAGCCAAAGAAGCGGGGGTAACTACAATGAGCAGTTCTTC.

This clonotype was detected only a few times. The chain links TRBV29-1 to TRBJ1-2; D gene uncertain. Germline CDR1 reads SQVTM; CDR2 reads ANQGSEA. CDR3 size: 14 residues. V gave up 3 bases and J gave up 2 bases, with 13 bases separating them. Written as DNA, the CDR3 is TGCAGCGTTGAGGAGCCCAGCCTAAACTATGGCTACACCTTC. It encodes CSVEEPSLNYGYTF.